The rows below give T cell receptor beta chains drawn from one sample of a study of shared clonotypes between healthy human individuals. The data were produced by immunoSEQ multiplex PCR, yet TCRdb's version contains in-frame clones alone and is incomplete. The table has around 580,000 clones, 95% to 98% seen once. The sample taken for sequencing was naive CD8+ T cells sorted from blood. The receptors come from a man aged 25-45 years in good health. The CDR3 runs from the conserved cysteine through the conserved F or W. D genes are given only for firm matches. Expanded clones get a size class; other rows say once, few or many, or leave the size out.

size: NA
J: TRBJ2-7
D: TRBD2
V: TRBV27
length: 14
DNA: TGTGCCAGCAGTTTAACCGGGACTACCTACGAGCAGTACTTC
CDR3: CASSLTGTTYEQYF

size: NA
J: TRBJ2-7
D: TRBD2
V: TRBV5-1
length: 15
DNA: TGCGCCAGCAGCTTGGAGGGACTAGCGGGAGTCGAGCAGTACTTC
CDR3: CASSLEGLAGVEQYF

size: NA
J: TRBJ2-2
D: NA
V: TRBV18
length: 17
DNA: TGTGCCAGCTCACCACCGATTCGGGAACCGGACACCGGGGAGCTGTTTTTT
CDR3: CASSPPIREPDTGELFF

size: NA
J: TRBJ2-2
D: NA
V: TRBV2
length: 13
DNA: TGTGCCAGCAGTGACACTAGTACCGGGGAGCTGTTTTTT
CDR3: CASSDTSTGELFF

size: NA
J: TRBJ2-7
D: TRBD1
V: TRBV5-6
length: 14
DNA: TGTGCCAGCAGCTGGGGACAGGGGGCCTACGAGCAGTACTTC
CDR3: CASSWGQGAYEQYF

size: NA
J: TRBJ2-2
D: NA
V: TRBV28
length: 15
DNA: TGTGCCAGCAGTCAAATGAGGTTGTTCACCGGGGAGCTGTTTTTT
CDR3: CASSQMRLFTGELFF

size: NA
J: TRBJ2-7
D: NA
V: TRBV7-9
length: 14
DNA: TGTGCCAGCAGCTTCACAGGGAGTTTCGACGAGCAGTACTTC
CDR3: CASSFTGSFDEQYF

size: NA
J: TRBJ2-1
D: NA
V: TRBV7-6
length: 15
DNA: TGTGCCAGCAGCCCCATCGCAGGAGGAGGCAATGAGCAGTTCTTC
CDR3: CASSPIAGGGNEQFF

size: once
J: TRBJ1-1
D: NA
V: TRBV19
length: 14
DNA: TGTGCCACCCGACTAGGGCAGCTGAACACTGAAGCTTTCTTT
CDR3: CATRLGQLNTEAFF

size: NA
J: TRBJ2-5
D: TRBD2
V: TRBV5-8
length: 19
DNA: TGTGCCAGCAGTCCTGACTCTTTTGGGACTAGCGGGCTACAAGAGACCCAGTACTTC
CDR3: CASSPDSFGTSGLQETQYF

size: NA
J: TRBJ2-7
D: NA
V: TRBV28
length: 13
DNA: TGTGCCAGCAGTAGAACGGGGAGCTACGAGCAGTACTTC
CDR3: CASSRTGSYEQYF

size: NA
J: TRBJ1-3
D: NA
V: TRBV28
length: 15
DNA: TGTGCCAGCAGTTTAGGTACCTCTTCTGGAAACACCATATATTTT
CDR3: CASSLGTSSGNTIYF

size: NA
J: TRBJ1-5
D: NA
V: TRBV6-5
length: 13
DNA: TGTGCCAGCGGGGTTGGGGGGGCTCAGCCCCAGCATTTT
CDR3: CASGVGGAQPQHF

size: NA
J: TRBJ1-2
D: NA
V: TRBV7-6
length: 11
DNA: TGTGCCAGCAGCGGTGCCTATGGCTACACCTTC
CDR3: CASSGAYGYTF

size: once
J: TRBJ2-2
D: NA
V: TRBV2
length: 14
DNA: TGTGCCAGCAGTGAGATAACGAACACCGGGGAGCTGTTTTTT
CDR3: CASSEITNTGELFF

size: NA
J: TRBJ2-7
D: TRBD1
V: TRBV27
length: 15
DNA: TGTGCCAGCAGACTCGCCGGGACAGGAGATTACGAGCAGTACTTC
CDR3: CASRLAGTGDYEQYF

size: NA
J: TRBJ2-6
D: NA
V: TRBV18
length: 15
DNA: TGTGCCAGCTCACCAAGGGGTTCCGGGGCCAACGTCCTGACTTTC
CDR3: CASSPRGSGANVLTF

size: NA
J: TRBJ2-3
D: NA
V: TRBV2
length: 12
DNA: TGTGCCTCCGGGCAGCCCACAGATACGCAGTATTTT
CDR3: CASGQPTDTQYF

size: NA
J: TRBJ2-7
D: NA
V: TRBV27
length: 13
DNA: TGTGCCAGCAGTATAATTGGTTCCTACGAGCAGTACTTC
CDR3: CASSIIGSYEQYF

size: NA
J: TRBJ2-5
D: TRBD1
V: TRBV5-1
length: 15
DNA: TGCGCCAGCAGCCTACGACAGGGGGCACGGGAGACCCAGTACTTC
CDR3: CASSLRQGARETQYF

size: NA
J: TRBJ2-1
D: NA
V: TRBV28
length: 14
DNA: TGTGCCAGCAGTTTTTACGGCGGCTACAATGAGCAGTTCTTC
CDR3: CASSFYGGYNEQFF

size: NA
J: TRBJ2-7
D: TRBD2
V: TRBV6-5
length: 15
DNA: TGTGCCAGCAGACCCGGGACTAGCGGGTTTTACGAGCAGTACTTC
CDR3: CASRPGTSGFYEQYF

size: NA
J: TRBJ2-7
D: NA
V: TRBV10-2
length: 12
DNA: TGCGCCAGCATTGACAGCTCCTACGAGCAGTACTTC
CDR3: CASIDSSYEQYF

size: NA
J: TRBJ2-2
D: TRBD2
V: TRBV27
length: 16
DNA: TGTGCCAGCAGTTTTACTAGCGGGATGCGCGGCGGGGAGCTGTTTTTT
CDR3: CASSFTSGMRGGELFF

size: NA
J: TRBJ2-7
D: NA
V: TRBV4-1
length: 16
DNA: TGCGCCAGCAGCCAAGGGAACGAGGCTAGCTCCTACGAGCAGTACTTC
CDR3: CASSQGNEASSYEQYF

size: NA
J: TRBJ1-1
D: TRBD1
V: TRBV5-4
length: 15
DNA: TGTGCCAGCAGTCAAAGCAGGGGGCTGAGTACTGAAGCTTTCTTT
CDR3: CASSQSRGLSTEAFF

size: NA
J: TRBJ2-3
D: TRBD2
V: TRBV9
length: 18
DNA: TGTGCCAGCAGCGTAGTGGGACTAGCGGGAGGGCCTACAGATACGCAGTATTTT
CDR3: CASSVVGLAGGPTDTQYF

size: few
J: TRBJ1-1
D: TRBD1
V: TRBV5-4
length: 14
DNA: TGTGCCAGCACCGTGGACAGGGTGGACACTGAAGCTTTCTTT
CDR3: CASTVDRVDTEAFF

size: NA
J: TRBJ2-7
D: NA
V: TRBV7-2
length: 17
DNA: TGTGCCAGCAGCTACTCCGGCAAACTGAGGAGCTCCTACGAGCAGTACTTC
CDR3: CASSYSGKLRSSYEQYF

size: NA
J: TRBJ2-7
D: TRBD2
V: TRBV5-6
length: 19
DNA: TGTGCCAGCAGCTTGCCCCTCAAGACTAGCGGGAGTGTTCGGTACGAGCAGTACTTC
CDR3: CASSLPLKTSGSVRYEQYF

size: NA
J: TRBJ2-3
D: NA
V: TRBV28
length: 12
DNA: TGTGCCAGCAGTTTGAGCACAGATACGCAGTATTTT
CDR3: CASSLSTDTQYF

size: NA
J: TRBJ2-5
D: NA
V: TRBV9
length: 14
DNA: TGTGCCAGCAGCGTAGATTCACAGATGGAGACCCAGTACTTC
CDR3: CASSVDSQMETQYF

size: NA
J: TRBJ2-5
D: NA
V: TRBV4-3
length: 14
DNA: TGCGCCAGCAGCCAAGGGGCCGGCCAAGAGACCCAGTACTTC
CDR3: CASSQGAGQETQYF